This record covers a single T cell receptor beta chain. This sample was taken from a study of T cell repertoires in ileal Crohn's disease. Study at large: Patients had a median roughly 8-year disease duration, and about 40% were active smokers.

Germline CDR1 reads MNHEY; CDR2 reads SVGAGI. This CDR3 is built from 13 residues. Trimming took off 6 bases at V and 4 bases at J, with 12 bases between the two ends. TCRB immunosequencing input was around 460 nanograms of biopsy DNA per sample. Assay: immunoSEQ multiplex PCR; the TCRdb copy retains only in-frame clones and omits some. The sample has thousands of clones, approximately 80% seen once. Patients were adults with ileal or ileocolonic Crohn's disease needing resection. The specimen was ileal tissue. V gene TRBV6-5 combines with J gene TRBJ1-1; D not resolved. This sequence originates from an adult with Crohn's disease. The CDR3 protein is CASSQTRTTEAFF. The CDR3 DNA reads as TGTGCCAGCAGCCAAACGCGTACCACTGAAGCTTTCTTT.